This T cell receptor beta chain was sequenced in a study of identical twins. General study results and limits: Partly confounded zero-insertion analyses could result from invariant MAIT and iNKT cells. There were fewer insertions in abundant cord blood beta clonotypes, but memory repertoires showed no such pattern. Models underpredicted monozygotic twin sharing of out-of-frame TCR alpha.

TCRdb independently ran MiXCR on the 5' RACE reads; one entry per CDR3 protein. The table lists roughly 1,500,000 distinct CDR3 sequences, about 31% of them singletons, with 0.25% to 0.3% in the top ten. To note about this clonotype: Its antigen is as yet unknown. Its ends do not fully match the called genes, so a read error is possible.

The sequenced material came from cord blood. The clonotype was recovered from a newborn girl in good health.

The CDR3 DNA sequence: TGTGCTAGCAGCTTAGCTTATTACAATGAGCAGTACTTC. Its translation: CASSLAYYNEQYF. The V call is TRBV7-7, the J call TRBJ2-5; D is uncertain. Germline CDR1 and CDR2: SSHAT and FNYEAQ (reference sequence). The CDR3 contains 13 residues.